This T cell receptor (beta chain) was documented in a study of shared clonotypes between healthy human individuals. Notes on the study in general: The study found lower generation probabilities in non-shared clonotypes than in those shared by all four donors. Researchers found naive subsets generally carried larger estimated richness than memory subsets.

With regard to this clone: Antigen: not known. The identical CDR3 is also encoded by other nucleotide sequences in the sample.

Clones were read by immunoSEQ multiplex PCR, and TCRdb kept only the in-frame ones, dropping some. In the table there are some 2.4 million clones, under 95% of which are singletons. The source of this sequence is a man aged 18 to 30 in good health. Some clones in this sample may be carry-over from other donors' samples. What was sequenced was naive CD4+ T cells from PBMCs. The subset here: CD45RA+ positively selected.

Written as DNA, the CDR3 is TGTGCCAGCAGCTTGGAGCCAGGACCCTACGAGCAGTACTTC. Encoded protein: CASSLEPGPYEQYF. The V call is TRBV5-4, the J call TRBJ2-7; no firm D call. V lost 0 bases and J lost 2, with 9 bases in between. Germline values: CDR1 SGHNT, CDR2 YYREEE (reference sequence). This CDR3 has 14 amino acids. The entire variable domain, with the rest obtained from reference TRBV5-4 and TRBJ2-7, is as follows: ETGVTQSPTHLIKTRGQQVTLRCSSQSGHNTVSWYQQALGQGPQFIFQYYREEENGRGNFPPRFSGLQFPNYSSELNVNALELDDSALYLCASSLEPGPYEQYFGPGTRLTVT.